A few counts support the clone carrying this TCR beta chain. The antigen is not known. The sample originates from a study of T-cell memory formation after mild COVID-19. Study-wide results and limits: Some clones that responded turned up in pre-infection memory, which suggests that cross-reactive memory joined in. CD4+ contracting clones lay mainly in CM and EM, CD8+ ones in EMRA.

Constant-segment primers and 5'RACE yielded cDNA libraries for TCR alpha and TCR beta, each carrying sample barcodes and UMIs. In TCRdb, the 5' RACE reads were re-called with MiXCR into one record per CDR3 protein. This sample has around 200,000 distinct CDR3 sequences, with 16% found just once. The CDR3 is 13 amino acids. Germline loops: CDR1 SQVTM, CDR2 ANQGSEA. V was clipped by 3 bases and J by 4 bases, with 10 bases between them. The clonotype was recovered from an adult woman who had mild COVID-19 (a few samples of this study predate the infection). Cell type and time point are not known. The chain has TRBV29-1 and TRBJ1-3; D is possibly TRBD1 (5 bases). Material: PBMCs or a T cell subset sorted from them (not recorded which). The CDR3 loop reads CSVDRARGNTIYF. For the CDR3, the DNA is TGCAGCGTTGACAGGGCACGGGGAAACACCATATATTTT.